This TCR beta chain stems from a study of HIV-infected patients and healthy controls. Broader study findings: Slight age and sex differences between study cohorts did not explain the diversity differences. During therapy, HIV-associated CDR3s fell significantly in frequency, while CMV-associated CDR3s did not change significantly. Two to four months of therapy was arguably too brief to observe immune reconstitution in treated samples. Compared with healthy controls, HIV-infected patients showed less CDR3 sharing between individuals.

This clonotype ranks as medium-sized. The antigen remains undetermined. Follow-up blood was drawn about 14 weeks, roughly three months, after antiretroviral therapy began. All unsorted peripheral T cells were captured because whole blood was used without fractionation. Alpha and beta constant-region primers primed reverse transcription of about 500 ng RNA. Each of the alpha and beta chains got its own library through chain-specific third strand synthesis with indices. TCRdb reprocessed the 5' RACE reads with MiXCR, giving one entry per CDR3 protein. Counted here are fewer than 7,000 distinct CDR3 sequences, approximately 10% occurring once; the ten biggest clones make up 24%. Germline CDR1 LNHNV, CDR2 YYDKDF (reference sequence). V gave up 6 bases and J gave up 2 bases, with 15 bases separating them. The CDR3 consists of 15 residues.

The chain employs TRBV15 and TRBJ2-3, with D possibly matching TRBD2 (6 bases). The clonotype comes from an adult with HIV infection. Sequenced material: blood, taken during antiretroviral therapy. The CDR3 coding sequence is TGTGCCACCAGTCCGGGACTCAGGAACACAGATACGCAGTATTTT. Its translation: CATSPGLRNTDTQYF.